The 22 T cell receptor beta chains reported below all come from one sample, sequenced in a study of OX40 agonist ivuxolimab in advanced cancers. Clones were sequenced by immunoSEQ multiplex PCR, and TCRdb holds only the in-frame ones, with some missing. The sample holds approximately 50,000 clones, less than 90% seen once. The sample in question was CD4+ or CD8+ T cells sorted from blood, obtained in a trial of the OX40 agonist ivuxolimab. The receptors come from an adult with an advanced solid tumor such as melanoma, head and neck, liver or kidney cancer.

The rearrangement uses TRBV7-9 and TRBJ1-2; 7 bases agree with TRBD1. The CDR3 consists of 16 residues. Germline trimming cut 6 bases from V and 0 bases from J; bases unmatched to any gene: 10. Per the germline V gene, CDR1 is SEHNR and CDR2 is FQNEAQ (reference sequence). The CDR3: CASSRGQEWANYGYTF. CDR3 bases: TGTGCCAGCAGTCGAGGACAGGAGTGGGCTAACTATGGCTACACCTTC.

The genes are TRBV7-2 and TRBJ2-7; perhaps TRBD2 as D (5 bases). V dropped 1 base and J dropped 2 bases, with 9 bases sitting between them. This CDR3 contains 14 residues. Germline CDR1 reads SGHTA; CDR2 reads FQGNSA. CDR3 sequence reads: CASSLGSGAYEQYF. DNA of the CDR3: TGTGCCAGCAGCTTAGGCAGCGGAGCCTACGAGCAGTACTTC.

V gene TRBV28 combines with J gene TRBJ1-6; weak D call: TRBD1 (5 bases). Germline assignment: CDR1 MDHEN and CDR2 SYDVKM. This CDR3 region has 14 residues. V lost 6 bases and J lost 9, with 15 bases in between. The CDR3 DNA reads as TGTGCCAGCAGAGATCCCGCAGGGACTTCACCCCTCCACTTT. Its protein is CASRDPAGTSPLHF.

This chain uses TRBV5-5 with TRBJ2-1; 7 bases align to TRBD1. V was clipped by 4 bases and J by 4 bases; unmatched bases: 5. The V gene's germline CDR1 is SGHKS and CDR2 YYEKEE (reference sequence). This CDR3 is built from 14 residues. CDR3 loop: CASSAGTAYNEQFF. The CDR3 DNA is TGTGCCAGCAGCGCCGGGACAGCTTACAATGAGCAGTTCTTC.

The chain recombines TRBV14 with TRBJ1-6; D is undetermined. CDR1 SGHDN and CDR2 FVKESK come from the germline V gene. The CDR3 extends over 13 amino acids. V was clipped by 4 bases and J by 8 bases, with 9 bases between them. This CDR3 is CASSRGWDSPLHF. The CDR3 DNA follows: TGTGCCAGCAGCCGAGGCTGGGATTCACCCCTCCACTTT.

This rearrangement joins TRBV27 to TRBJ2-1, with 14 bases aligning to TRBD2. Per the germline V gene, CDR1 is MNHEY and CDR2 is SMNVEV (reference sequence). The CDR3 covers 19 residues. Trimming cost V 4 bases and J 3 bases; bases outside gene matches: 11. The CDR3 DNA sequence: TGTGCCAGCAGTTCGCCCGGGACTAGCGGGGGAATAATCTACAATGAGCAGTTCTTC. Protein: CASSSPGTSGGIIYNEQFF.

This chain joins TRBV6-5 and TRBJ1-2; 8 positions agree with TRBD1. Germline assignment: CDR1 MNHEY and CDR2 SVGAGI. After removal of 10 bases from V and 4 bases from J, the junction contained 11 bases not matched to a gene. The CDR3 covers 14 residues. The CDR3 nucleotides read TGTGCCACCCTAAGTGGGACAGGAGTCTATGGCTACACCTTC. It encodes CATLSGTGVYGYTF.

The rearrangement links TRBV6-5 to TRBJ2-3; D gene unclear. Trimming cost V 4 bases and J 0 bases, with 11 bases left between them. This CDR3 is 15 amino acids long. Germline values: CDR1 MNHEY, CDR2 SVGAGI. CDR3 DNA sequence: TGTGCCAGCAGTTCGGTCCGGCCTAGCACAGATACGCAGTATTTT. Amino acids: CASSSVRPSTDTQYF.

The chain uses TRBV6-6 and TRBJ2-2, with 8 bases identical to TRBD1. Per germline, CDR1 MNHNY and CDR2 SVGAGI (reference sequence). Unmatched junction bases numbered 3, after V lost 0 bases and J lost 3 bases. The CDR3 spans 16 residues. CDR3 sequence (DNA): TGTGCCAGCAGTTACTCCGACAGGGGATACACCGGGGAGCTGTTTTTT. It codes for CASSYSDRGYTGELFF.

The chain couples TRBV10-3 to TRBJ1-1; D remains ambiguous. The germline CDR1 and CDR2 sequences are ENHRY and SYGVKD. V gave up 3 bases and J gave up 6 bases, with 11 bases separating them. There are 13 residues in the CDR3. The CDR3 DNA follows: TGTGCCATCAGTGATAAGGGTTGGGCTGAAGCTTTCTTT. Translation gives CAISDKGWAEAFF.

The chain is built from TRBV7-2 and TRBJ2-3; no clear D. CDR1 is SGHTA, CDR2 FQGNSA, per germline. The CDR3 has 13 residues. Trimming cost V 1 base and J 7 bases, with 9 bases left between them. Written as DNA, the CDR3 is TGTGCCAGCAGCTTAGGTTCGGAGAATACGCAGTATTTT. Translating gives CASSLGSENTQYF.

This clone is a singleton in its sample. The chain couples TRBV7-2 to TRBJ1-6; 8 nucleotides agree with TRBD1. Germline trimming cut 2 bases from V and 8 bases from J; bases unmatched to any gene: 5. CDR3 length equals 15 residues. Germline CDR1 reads SGHTA; CDR2 reads FQGNSA. The DNA of the CDR3 is TGTGCCAGCAGCTTATTACAGGGGGTGGATTCACCCCTCCACTTT. The encoded protein is CASSLLQGVDSPLHF.

The chain couples TRBV5-5 to TRBJ1-1; D unresolved. The CDR3 sequence is 16 residues long. Germline V gene sequence: CDR1 SGHKS, CDR2 YYEKEE (reference sequence). The germline V and J ends were trimmed by 2 bases and 1 base, with 15 bases remaining between them. Here the CDR3 DNA reads TGTGCCAGCAGCTTCGGGGTCGGGTGGGAGAACACTGAAGCTTTCTTT. Translating it yields CASSFGVGWENTEAFF.

In its sample, this clone was seen once. The chain carries TRBV10-1 and TRBJ2-3; tentatively, D is TRBD2 (5 bases). Germline values: CDR1 WNHNN, CDR2 SYGVQD (reference sequence). CDR3 size: 15 residues. Trimming removed 9 bases from V and 8 bases from J, with 24 bases in between. CDR3 in amino acids: CARGLGEAPVGTQYF. As DNA, the CDR3 is TGCGCCAGAGGTCTGGGAGAGGCGCCTGTCGGTACGCAGTATTTT.

This chain joins TRBV11-2 and TRBJ1-5, with no clear D. The CDR3 extends over 13 amino acids. V gave up 5 bases and J gave up 6 bases, with 11 bases separating them. The germline CDR1 and CDR2 sequences are SGHAT and FQNNGV. CDR3 DNA: TGTGCCAGCAGCGTTGGGGTACTTCAGCCCCAGCATTTT. Its translation is CASSVGVLQPQHF.

In DNA form, the CDR3 reads TGTGCCTGGAGCGGGACTAGCGGGGGGTCGGGCCCAGATACGCAGTATTTT. This translates into CAWSGTSGGSGPDTQYF. The rearrangement joins TRBV30 to TRBJ2-3; 15 bases align to TRBD2. The CDR3 is 17 residues long. V lost 3 bases to trimming and J lost 4 bases; unmatched junction nucleotides: 8. Germline V gene lookup returns CDR1 GTSNPN and CDR2 SVGIG (reference sequence).

In its sample, this clone was seen once. The genes are TRBV6-5 and TRBJ2-7; D gene unclear. Germline CDR1 is MNHEY and CDR2 is SVGAGI. V shed 2 bases and J shed 0 bases, with 5 bases lying between them. The CDR3 is 13 amino acids. The CDR3: CASSYRSSYEQYF. Written as DNA, the CDR3 is TGTGCCAGCAGTTACAGGAGCTCCTACGAGCAGTACTTC.

The V call is TRBV11-2, the J call TRBJ1-2, with D perhaps TRBD1 (6 bases). The CDR3 totals 12 residues. Germline V gene data show CDR1 as SGHAT and CDR2 as FQNNGV. V dropped 5 bases and J dropped 2 bases, with 6 bases sitting between them. Written as DNA, the CDR3 is TGTGCCAGCAGCACAGGGAACTATGGCTACACCTTC. Translating gives CASSTGNYGYTF.

The CDR3 here is CASSLWDGEKLFF. As DNA, the CDR3 is TGCGCCAGCAGCTTGTGGGACGGAGAAAAACTGTTTTTT. V is TRBV5-1 and J is TRBJ1-4; D perhaps matches TRBD1 (5 bases). The CDR3 contains 13 residues. V was trimmed by 1 base and J by 8 bases, leaving 9 bases between them. Germline CDR1 is SGHRS and CDR2 is YFSETQ.

The rearrangement links TRBV28 to TRBJ2-6; D uncertain. The germline CDR1 and CDR2 sequences are MDHEN and SYDVKM. CDR3 length: 14 amino acids. Trimming pared 6 bases from V and 1 base from J, leaving 7 bases between. The CDR3 loop is CASRSRSGANVLTF. CDR3 sequence (DNA): TGTGCCAGCAGGTCAAGATCTGGGGCCAACGTCCTGACTTTC.

V usage is TRBV19 and J usage is TRBJ2-1; D ambiguous. V lost 5 bases, J lost 8 bases, and 16 bases lay in between. The CDR3 is made up of 14 amino acids. Germline V CDR1 and CDR2: LNHDA, SQIVND (reference sequence). CDR3 sequence: CASSSWAAKDEQFF. As DNA, the CDR3 is TGTGCCAGTAGTTCTTGGGCTGCCAAGGATGAGCAGTTCTTC.

The chain carries TRBV5-4 and TRBJ1-3; D gene uncertain. This CDR3 region has 16 residues. Trimming took 0 bases from V and 0 from J, leaving 10 bases between them. Germline values: CDR1 SGHNT, CDR2 YYREEE (reference sequence). The CDR3 DNA sequence: TGTGCCAGCAGCTTGGGGGTCAGTTTCTCTGGAAACACCATATATTTT. It specifies CASSLGVSFSGNTIYF.